The clone carrying this T cell receptor beta chain was seen ten or more times. Amplification yielded TCR beta CDR3 regions, with RNA transcripts as the source. Primed by the HTBI set, a first-round RT-PCR was run on the TCR CDR3. One entry per CDR3 protein, called by TCRdb with MiXCR from the multiplex PCR reads. The sample yields some 600,000 distinct CDR3 sequences, approximately 13% seen once. The data were taken from a study of T cells in Graves' hyperthyroidism and ophthalmopathy. Study background: Initial diagnosis, before any treatment, was when peripheral blood was collected.

The CDR3 totals 13 residues. The germline V gene has CDR1 KGHSH and CDR2 LQKENI. V dropped 8 bases and J dropped 10 bases, with 18 bases sitting between them. Uncontrolled infection, other autoimmune disease, pregnancy or lactation disqualified patients from enrolment. Diagnoses were made from clinical symptoms, serum measures (thyroxine and TRAb), thyroid ultrasound and orbital computed tomography. The blood specimen was taken at initial hyperthyroidism diagnosis, before any ophthalmopathy symptoms. The chain uses TRBV18 and TRBJ2-1; TRBD2 is a possible D gene (6 bases). The specimen sequenced was blood. This sequence originates from a young woman with Graves' hyperthyroidism that later progressed to Graves' ophthalmopathy. The CDR3 is CASGSGLSSEQFF. CDR3 nucleotides: TGTGCCAGCGGGTCGGGACTCAGCAGCGAGCAGTTCTTC.